This T cell receptor (beta chain) was observed in a study of cytomegalovirus exposure and HLA in healthy donors. Background on the study: A data release that came early held 80 million to 95 million unique TCRs from HLA-typed donors. Study results and limitations: In vitro, three CMV-associated chains proved specific for CMV antigens. Prior analysis indicated that the majority of TCR beta V segments exhibited productivity approximately 87% or approximately 30% of the time.

In its sample, this clone was seen once. The antigen remains undetermined. Germline-derived CDR1 and CDR2 are MNHEY and SVGAGI. V lost 2 bases and J lost 9, with 8 bases in between. The CDR3 sequence is 12 residues long. A multiplex PCR was run with 60 Vbeta primers and 13 Jbeta primers. Repertoires were generated with immunoSEQ multiplex PCR, while TCRdb's copy carries only in-frame clones and drops some. Of about 210,000 clones detected, about four fifths appear once; the ten largest clones hold roughly an eighth. Healthy people donating bone marrow made up the donors. The J gene is TRBJ2-1, the V gene TRBV6-5; D unclear. The clonotype was recovered from a woman in her twenties or thirties in good health and CMV-seropositive. Sequenced: PBMCs. CDR3: CASSYGVSEQFF. In DNA, the CDR3 is TGTGCCAGCAGTTACGGAGTTAGTGAGCAGTTCTTC.